This T cell receptor (beta chain) stems from a study of molecular identifiers for immune sequencing clone quantification. Overall study: Replicates partitioned RNA from approximately 20,000 or 98,000 naive CD8 cells into five parts, sequencing four. Broader study findings: Over 98% of effector molecules, yet under 1% of naive-cell molecules, were held by clones above 20 RNA copies. Jurkat TCR RNA spiked in from one cell could reportedly be detected among about 1.1 million naive cells.

Listed TCR primers, together with previously described methods, were used for the bulk TCR libraries. TCRdb used MiXCR to reprocess the PCR reads, holding one entry per CDR3 protein. The sample shows about 640,000 distinct CDR3 sequences, nearly 20% of them seen only once. This CDR3 spans 17 amino acids. With 3 bases removed from V and 1 base from J, the gap between germline ends came to 15 bases. Germline V gives CDR1 LGHDT, CDR2 YNNKEL (reference sequence). This clonotype was detected many times. Its antigen is still unknown. The rearrangement joins TRBV3-1 to TRBJ2-2; D gene ambiguous. This TCR came from a human donor in good health. Some libraries in this study had Jurkat cell RNA spiked in. The sequenced sample was naive CD8+ T cells from blood, with Jurkat cell RNA spiked in. The subset here: FACS-sorted CD8+CD4-CCR7+CD45RA+ naive T cells. As DNA, the CDR3 is TGTGCCAGCAGCCATCCCGGACGGAACCTGAACACCGGGGAGCTGTTTTTT. Translated: CASSHPGRNLNTGELFF. Filled out from reference TRBV3-1 and TRBJ2-2, the complete variable domain reads DTAVSQTPKYLVTQMGNDKSIKCEQNLGHDTMYWYKQDSKKFLKIMFSYNNKELIINETVPNRFSPKSPDKAHLNLHINSLELGDSAVYFCASSHPGRNLNTGELFFGEGSRLTVL.